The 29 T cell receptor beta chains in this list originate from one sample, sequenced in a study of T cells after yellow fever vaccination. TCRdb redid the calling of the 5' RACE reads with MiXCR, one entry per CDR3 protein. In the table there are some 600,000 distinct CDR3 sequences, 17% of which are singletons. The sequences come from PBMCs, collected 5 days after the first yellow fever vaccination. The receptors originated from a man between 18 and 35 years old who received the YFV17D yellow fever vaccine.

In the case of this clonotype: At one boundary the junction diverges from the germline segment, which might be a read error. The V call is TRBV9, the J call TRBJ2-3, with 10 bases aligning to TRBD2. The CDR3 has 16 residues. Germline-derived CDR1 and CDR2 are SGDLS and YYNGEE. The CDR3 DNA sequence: TGTGACAGCAGCGTAGACAGCGGGGGGGGCACAGATACGCAGTATTTT. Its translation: CDSSVDSGGGTDTQYF. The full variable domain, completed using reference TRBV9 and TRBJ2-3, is DSGVTQTPKHLITATGQRVTLRCSPRSGDLSVYWYQQSLDQGLQFLIQYYNGEERAKGNILERFSAQQFPDLHSELNLSSLELGDSALYFCDSSVDSGGGTDTQYFGPGTRLTVL.

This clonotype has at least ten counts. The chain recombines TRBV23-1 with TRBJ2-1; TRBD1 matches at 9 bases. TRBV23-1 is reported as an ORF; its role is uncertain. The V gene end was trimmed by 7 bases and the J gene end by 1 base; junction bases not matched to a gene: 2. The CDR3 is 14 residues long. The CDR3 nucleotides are TGCGCCAGCATGACAGGGGGGTCCTACAATGAGCAGTTCTTC. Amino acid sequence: CASMTGGSYNEQFF.

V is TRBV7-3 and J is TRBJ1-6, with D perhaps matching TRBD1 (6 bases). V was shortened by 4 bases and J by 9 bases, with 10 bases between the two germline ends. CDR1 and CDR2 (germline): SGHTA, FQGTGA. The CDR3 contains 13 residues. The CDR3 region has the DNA TGTGCCAGCAGCTCATTACAGGGTTCACCCCTCCACTTT. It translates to CASSSLQGSPLHF.

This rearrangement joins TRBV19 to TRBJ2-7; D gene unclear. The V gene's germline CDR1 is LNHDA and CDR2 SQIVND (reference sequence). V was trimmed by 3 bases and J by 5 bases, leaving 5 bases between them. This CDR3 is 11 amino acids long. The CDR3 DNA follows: TGTGCCAGTAGTATCAACAACGAGCAGTACTTC. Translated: CASSINNEQYF.

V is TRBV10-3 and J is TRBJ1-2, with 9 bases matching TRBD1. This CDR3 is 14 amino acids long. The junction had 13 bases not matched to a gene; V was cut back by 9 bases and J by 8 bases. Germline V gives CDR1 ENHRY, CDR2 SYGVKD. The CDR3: CAIDGQGRKGGYTF. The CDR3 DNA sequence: TGTGCCATAGACGGACAGGGGAGGAAAGGCGGCTACACCTTC.

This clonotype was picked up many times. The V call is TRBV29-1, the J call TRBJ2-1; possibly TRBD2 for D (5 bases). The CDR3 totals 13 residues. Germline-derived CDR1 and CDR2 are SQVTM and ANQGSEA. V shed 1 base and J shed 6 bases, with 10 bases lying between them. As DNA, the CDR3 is TGCAGCGTTGAAGCATGGACTGTCAATGAGCAGTTCTTC. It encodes CSVEAWTVNEQFF.

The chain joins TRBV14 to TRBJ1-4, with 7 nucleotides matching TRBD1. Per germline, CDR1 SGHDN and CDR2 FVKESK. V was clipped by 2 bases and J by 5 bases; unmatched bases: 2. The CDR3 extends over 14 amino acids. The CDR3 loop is CASSQSGQNEKLFF. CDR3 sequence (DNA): TGTGCCAGCAGCCAATCGGGACAGAATGAAAAACTGTTTTTT. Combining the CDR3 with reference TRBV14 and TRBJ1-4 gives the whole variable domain EAGVTQFPSHSVIEKGQTVTLRCDPISGHDNLYWYRRVMGKEIKFLLHFVKESKQDESGMPNNRFLAERTGGTYSTLKVQPAELEDSGVYFCASSQSGQNEKLFFGSGTQLSVL.

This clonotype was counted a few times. Here the CDR3 DNA reads TGTGCCAGCAAGGAACAGGGTGGACAAGAGACCCAGTACTTC. Encoded protein: CASKEQGGQETQYF. The chain couples TRBV2 to TRBJ2-5, with a tentative D call TRBD1 (6 bases). Germline CDR1 reads SNHLY; CDR2 reads FYNNEI. V shed 7 bases and J shed 2 bases, with 14 bases lying between them. The CDR3 contains 14 residues.

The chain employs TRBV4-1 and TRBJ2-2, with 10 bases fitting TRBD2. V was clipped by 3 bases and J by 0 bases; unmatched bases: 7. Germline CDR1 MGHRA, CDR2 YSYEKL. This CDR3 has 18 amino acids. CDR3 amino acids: CASSHPETSGSNTGELFF. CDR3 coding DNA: TGCGCCAGCAGCCATCCCGAGACTAGCGGGTCGAACACCGGGGAGCTGTTTTTT.

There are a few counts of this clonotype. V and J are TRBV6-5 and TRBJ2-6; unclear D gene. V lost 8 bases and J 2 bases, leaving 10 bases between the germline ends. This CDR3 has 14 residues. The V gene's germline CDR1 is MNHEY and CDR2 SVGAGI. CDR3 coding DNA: TGTGCCAGCTGTTTGGGCCCTGGGGCCAACGTCCTGACTTTC. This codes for CASCLGPGANVLTF.

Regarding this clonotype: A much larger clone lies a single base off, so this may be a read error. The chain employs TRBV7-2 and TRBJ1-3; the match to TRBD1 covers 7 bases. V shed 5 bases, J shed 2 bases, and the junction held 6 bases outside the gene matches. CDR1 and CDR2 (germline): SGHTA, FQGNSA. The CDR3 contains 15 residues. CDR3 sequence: CASSRGQVAGNTIYF. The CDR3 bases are TGTGCCAGCAGCCGCGGACAGGTCGCTGGAAACACCATATATTTT.

The CDR3 DNA is TGTGCCAGCAGCTTGCTCCCCGCGGAACACAATGAAAAACTGTTTTTT. Amino acid sequence: CASSLLPAEHNEKLFF. This chain connects TRBV5-8 to TRBJ1-4, with D unclear. The germline V gene encodes CDR1 SGHTS and CDR2 YDEGEE. Between the trimmed V and J ends, which lost 1 base and 5 bases, there was a span of 15 bases. The CDR3 is 16 amino acids. The complete variable domain, with remaining parts taken from reference TRBV5-8 and TRBJ1-4, reads EAGVTQSPTHLIKTRGQQATLRCSPISGHTSVYWYQQALGLGLQFLLWYDEGEERNRGNFPPRFSGRQFPNYSSELNVNALELEDSALYLCASSLLPAEHNEKLFFGSGTQLSVL.

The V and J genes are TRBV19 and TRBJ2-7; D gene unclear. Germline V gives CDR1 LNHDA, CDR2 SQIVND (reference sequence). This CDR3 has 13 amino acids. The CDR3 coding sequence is TGTGCACGGAAAGGAGAAGGGATGGGCGAGCAGTACGTC. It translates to CARKGEGMGEQYV.

The DNA of the CDR3 is TGCGCCAGCAGTGGCCCGAATTCGGGTCCCTACAATGAGCAGTTCTTC. Translated, it gives CASSGPNSGPYNEQFF. The V gene is TRBV10-1, the J gene TRBJ2-1; unclear D gene. The CDR3 has 16 amino acids. The ends were cut back, 4 bases at V and 2 bases at J, with 15 bases in the middle. Germline V CDR1 and CDR2: WNHNN, SYGVQD (reference sequence).

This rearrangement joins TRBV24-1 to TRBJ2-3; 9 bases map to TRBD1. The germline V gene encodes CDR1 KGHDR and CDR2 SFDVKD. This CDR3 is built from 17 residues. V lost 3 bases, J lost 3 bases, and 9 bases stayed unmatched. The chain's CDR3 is CATSDPRDRAGTDTQYF. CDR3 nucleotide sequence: TGTGCCACCAGTGATCCCAGGGACAGGGCGGGGACAGATACGCAGTATTTT.

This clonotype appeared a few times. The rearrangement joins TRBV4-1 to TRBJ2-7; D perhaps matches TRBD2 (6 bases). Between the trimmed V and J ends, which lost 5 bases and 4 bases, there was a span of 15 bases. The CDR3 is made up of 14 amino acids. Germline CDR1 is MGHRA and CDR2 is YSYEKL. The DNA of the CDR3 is TGCGCCAGCAGCGACATACTAGCAGGGTACGAGCAGTACTTC. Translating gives CASSDILAGYEQYF.

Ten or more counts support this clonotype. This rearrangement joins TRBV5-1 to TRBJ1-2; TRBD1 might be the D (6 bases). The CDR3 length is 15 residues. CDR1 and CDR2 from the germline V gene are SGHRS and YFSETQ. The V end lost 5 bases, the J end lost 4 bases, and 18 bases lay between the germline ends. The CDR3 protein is CASSPDRTTFYGYTF. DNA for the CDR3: TGCGCCAGCAGTCCCGACAGGACAACCTTCTATGGCTACACCTTC.

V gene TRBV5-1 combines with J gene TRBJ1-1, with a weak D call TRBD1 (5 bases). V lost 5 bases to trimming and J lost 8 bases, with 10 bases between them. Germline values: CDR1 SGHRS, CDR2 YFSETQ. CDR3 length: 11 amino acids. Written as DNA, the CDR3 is TGCGCCAGCAGATTCGGGGGAGAAGCTTTCTTT. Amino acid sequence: CASRFGGEAFF.

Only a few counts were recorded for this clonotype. The CDR3 DNA is TGTGCCAGCAGCGTCGGGGCCCTGGGGGATACGCAGTATTTT. Protein sequence: CASSVGALGDTQYF. The gene calls are TRBV5-6 and TRBJ2-3, with D perhaps TRBD1 or TRBD2 (5 bases each). Per the germline V gene, CDR1 is SGHDT and CDR2 is YYEEEE. The CDR3 contains 14 residues. V lost 4 bases and J lost 6, with 15 bases in between.

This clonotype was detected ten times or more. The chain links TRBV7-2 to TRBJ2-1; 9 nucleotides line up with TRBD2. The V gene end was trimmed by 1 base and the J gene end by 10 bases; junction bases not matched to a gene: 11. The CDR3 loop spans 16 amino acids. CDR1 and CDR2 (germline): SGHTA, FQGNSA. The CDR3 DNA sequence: TGTGCCAGCAGCTTAGATCCCCAGCGGGGGGCTTGGGAGCAGTTCTTC. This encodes CASSLDPQRGAWEQFF.

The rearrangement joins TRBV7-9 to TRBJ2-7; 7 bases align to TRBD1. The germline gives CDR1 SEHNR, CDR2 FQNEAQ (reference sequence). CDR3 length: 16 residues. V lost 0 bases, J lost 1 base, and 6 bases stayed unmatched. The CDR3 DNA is TGTGCCAGCAGCTTAGCCAGGGGACAGAGATCCTACGAGCAGTACTTC. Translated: CASSLARGQRSYEQYF.

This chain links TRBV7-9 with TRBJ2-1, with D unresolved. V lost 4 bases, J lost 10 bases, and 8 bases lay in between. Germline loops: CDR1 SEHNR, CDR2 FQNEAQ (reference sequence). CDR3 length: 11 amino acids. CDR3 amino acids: CASSSYVEQFF. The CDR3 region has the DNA TGTGCCAGCAGCTCCTATGTGGAGCAGTTCTTC.

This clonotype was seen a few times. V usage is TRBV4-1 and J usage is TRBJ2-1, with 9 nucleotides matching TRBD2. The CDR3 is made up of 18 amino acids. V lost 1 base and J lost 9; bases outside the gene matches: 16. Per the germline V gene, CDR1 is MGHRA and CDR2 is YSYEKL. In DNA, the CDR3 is TGCGCCAGCAGCCAAGTCCCCTTAGCGGGGGAACGATACGGTGAGCAGTTCTTC. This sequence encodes CASSQVPLAGERYGEQFF.

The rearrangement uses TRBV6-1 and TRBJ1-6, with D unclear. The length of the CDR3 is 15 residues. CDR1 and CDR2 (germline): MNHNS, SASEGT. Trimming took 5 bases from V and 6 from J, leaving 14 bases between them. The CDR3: CASSLGRSSNSPLHF. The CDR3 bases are TGTGCCAGCAGTCTCGGACGGTCGAGTAATTCACCCCTCCACTTT.

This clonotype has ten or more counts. Written as DNA, the CDR3 is TGTGCCAGCAGTAAAACAGGAACGTACCAAGAGACCCAGTACTTC. Translation: CASSKTGTYQETQYF. The chain carries TRBV27 and TRBJ2-5, with D maybe TRBD1 (5 bases). V dropped 5 bases and J dropped 0 bases, with 13 bases sitting between them. There are 15 residues in the CDR3. Germline V CDR1 and CDR2: MNHEY, SMNVEV (reference sequence).

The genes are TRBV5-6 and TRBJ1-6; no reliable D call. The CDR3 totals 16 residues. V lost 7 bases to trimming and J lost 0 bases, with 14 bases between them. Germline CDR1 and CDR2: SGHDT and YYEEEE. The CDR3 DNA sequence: TGTGCCAGCGGCAAAAGCGGAGGCTCCTATAATTCACCCCTCCACTTT. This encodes CASGKSGGSYNSPLHF.

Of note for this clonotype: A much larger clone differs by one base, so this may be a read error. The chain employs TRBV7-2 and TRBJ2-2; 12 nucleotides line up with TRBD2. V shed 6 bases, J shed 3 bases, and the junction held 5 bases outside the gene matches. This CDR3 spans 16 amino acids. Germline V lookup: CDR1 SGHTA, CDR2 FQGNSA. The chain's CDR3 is CASSASGGAYTGELFF. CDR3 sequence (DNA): TGTGCCAGCAGTGCTAGCGGGGGGGCCTACACCGGGGAGCTGTTTTTT.

Here the CDR3 DNA reads TGTGCCAGCAGCTTAGGACTAGCGACTCTCACAGATACGCAGTATTTT. This sequence encodes CASSLGLATLTDTQYF. The J gene is TRBJ2-3, the V gene TRBV7-8, with 8 bases matching TRBD2. CDR3 size: 16 residues. J lost 2 bases, V lost 1 base, and 5 bases had no gene match. CDR1 and CDR2 (germline): SGHVS, FQNEAQ. The variable domain in full, completed from reference TRBV7-8 and TRBJ2-3, reads GAGVSQSPRYKVAKRGQDVALRCDPISGHVSLFWYQQALGQGPEFLTYFQNEAQLDKSGLPSDRFFAERPEGSVSTLKIQRTQQEDSAVYLCASSLGLATLTDTQYFGPGTRLTVL.

Here the CDR3 reads CASSLSGSLYEQYV. Here the CDR3 DNA reads TGTGCCAGCAGTCTTTCCGGGAGCCTTTACGAGCAGTACGTC. V and J are TRBV12-3 or TRBV12-4 and TRBJ2-7; D is perhaps TRBD2 (6 bases). V was shortened by 5 bases and J by 4 bases, with 15 bases between the two germline ends. The CDR3 is 14 amino acids.